Listed here are 29 T cell receptor beta chains from one sample, sequenced in a study of T and B cells in COVID-19 patients. TRB was amplified from around 250-500 ng of blood genomic DNA. TRB rearrangements were amplified by multiplex PCR with BIOMED2 TRB-A/B primers. MiXCR was run by TCRdb on the multiplex PCR reads, yielding one entry per CDR3 protein. Of around 20,000 distinct CDR3 sequences in the sample, around 28% are singletons; the top ten hold roughly 2.8%. The specimen was blood. These receptors came from a human donor who had recovered from COVID-19.

Points on this clonotype: A much larger clone differs from this one at a single base, so this may be a read error. This chain joins TRBV27 and TRBJ2-7; D is unresolved. This CDR3 region has 15 residues. In germline, CDR1 is MNHEY, CDR2 SMNVEV (reference sequence). CDR3 in amino acids: CAISSPRRASYEQYF. The CDR3 region has the DNA TGTGCCATCAGTTCTCCAAGACGGGCCTCCTACGAGCAGTACTTC.

This clonotype came up a few times. This chain joins TRBV7-2 and TRBJ2-3, with no clear D. V lost 5 bases to trimming and J lost 2 bases, with 17 bases between them. The length of the CDR3 is 16 residues. Germline-derived CDR1 and CDR2 are SGHTA and FQGNSA. The CDR3 loop is CASSPTALGYTDTQYF. The CDR3 coding sequence is TGTGCCAGCAGCCCCACCGCGCTAGGATACACAGATACGCAGTATTTT.

This chain links TRBV13 with TRBJ2-1, with D possibly being TRBD1 (5 bases). Germline CDR1 reads PRHDT; CDR2 reads FYEKMQ (reference sequence). The CDR3 is 13 residues long. Trimming removed 0 bases from V and 8 bases from J, with 8 bases in between. CDR3 nucleotides: TGTGCCAGCAGCTTAGGCCTAGGGGATGAGCAGTTCTTC. As protein: CASSLGLGDEQFF.

This clonotype was found a few times. The chain carries TRBV20-1 and TRBJ2-7; 15 bases are shared with TRBD2. The CDR3 is 14 amino acids. V lost 6 bases, J lost 6 bases, and 6 bases stayed unmatched. Germline-derived CDR1 and CDR2 are DFQATT and SNEGSKA (reference sequence). In nucleotides, the CDR3 is TGCAGTGCGATAGGACTAGCGGGAGGGGCCGAGCAGTACTTC. It translates to CSAIGLAGGAEQYF.

The chain uses TRBV6-1 and TRBJ1-5, with D perhaps matching TRBD1 (5 bases). The CDR3 is 14 residues long. Germline loops: CDR1 MNHNS, CDR2 SASEGT. V shed 2 bases and J shed 2 bases, with 7 bases lying between them. CDR3 nucleotide sequence: TGTGCCAGCAGTGAATTCAGGGGCAATCAGCCCCAGCATTTT. Its translation is CASSEFRGNQPQHF.

Regarding this clonotype: The CDR3 ends on some other residue instead of the conserved phenylalanine or tryptophan, so this is likely a read error. The chain has TRBV6-5 and TRBJ2-7; 8 bases fit TRBD2. V lost 7 bases to trimming and J lost 2 bases; unmatched junction nucleotides: 7. The CDR3 covers 14 residues. Germline V gene lookup returns CDR1 MNHEY and CDR2 SVGAGI. This CDR3 is CASTRVAGTYEQYL. The CDR3 DNA reads TGTGCCAGCACCCGGGTAGCGGGGACCTACGAGCAGTACTTA.

The chain joins TRBV12-3 or TRBV12-4 to TRBJ1-2; D perhaps matches TRBD1 (5 bases). CDR3 length: 13 amino acids. Between the trimmed V and J ends, which lost 4 bases and 9 bases, there was a span of 15 bases. CDR3 DNA: TGTGCCAGCAGTTCCCGGGGGGGTAGGAGCTACACCTTC. It encodes CASSSRGGRSYTF.

This clonotype was observed a few times. In nucleotides, the CDR3 is TGTGCCTGGAGTGGTCAGGTAAACTACGAGCAGTACTTC. It encodes CAWSGQVNYEQYF. The chain carries TRBV30 and TRBJ2-7; the D is unclear. Between the trimmed V and J ends, which lost 1 base and 3 bases, there was a span of 10 bases. Germline V lookup: CDR1 GTSNPN, CDR2 SVGIG (reference sequence). The CDR3 runs to 13 residues.

The chain has TRBV5-6 and TRBJ1-1, with 7 bases matching TRBD1. Germline-derived CDR1 and CDR2 are SGHDT and YYEEEE. This CDR3 spans 15 amino acids. J was trimmed by 5 bases and V by 0 bases; bases with no gene match: 7. The chain's CDR3 is CASSLGAQGGTEAFF. CDR3 DNA: TGTGCCAGCAGCTTGGGGGCCCAGGGGGGGACTGAAGCTTTCTTT.

This clonotype was detected only a few times. V is TRBV29-1 and J is TRBJ1-1; D gene uncertain. With 0 bases removed from V and 10 bases from J, the gap between germline ends came to 9 bases. CDR1 SQVTM and CDR2 ANQGSEA come from the germline V gene. The CDR3 contains 11 residues. The CDR3 reads CSVEDGGGAFF. CDR3 nucleotide sequence: TGCAGCGTTGAAGATGGCGGAGGAGCTTTCTTT. The variable domain in full, with the rest retrieved from reference TRBV29-1 and TRBJ1-1, is SAVISQKPSRDICQRGTSLTIQCQVDSQVTMMFWYRQQPGQSLTLIATANQGSEATYESGFVIDKFPISRPNLTFSTLTVSNMSPEDSSIYLCSVEDGGGAFFGQGTRLTVV.

The gene calls are TRBV19 and TRBJ1-5, with 9 bases that match TRBD1. Per germline, CDR1 LNHDA and CDR2 SQIVND (reference sequence). CDR3 size: 14 residues. V was pared by 4 bases and J by 5 bases, with 3 bases of the junction left unmatched. CDR3 DNA: TGTGCCAGTAGTACGACAGGGGGGCATCAGCCCCAGCATTTT. It yields the protein CASSTTGGHQPQHF.

The genes are TRBV27 and TRBJ2-7; TRBD1 agrees at 10 bases. V gave up 5 bases and J gave up 4 bases; unmatched junction bases: 14. The CDR3 covers 17 residues. Germline values: CDR1 MNHEY, CDR2 SMNVEV (reference sequence). The CDR3 DNA follows: TGTGCCAGCAGTAGCTCCCGGACAGGGGGAAAAGGGTACGAGCAGTACTTC. It translates to CASSSSRTGGKGYEQYF.

This clonotype was seen only a few times. The J gene is TRBJ1-6, the V gene TRBV5-4; TRBD1 might be the D (6 bases). Germline-derived CDR1 and CDR2 are SGHNT and YYREEE (reference sequence). V lost 3 bases, J lost 0 bases, and 13 bases lay in between. The CDR3 contains 17 residues. The CDR3 DNA follows: TGTGCCAGCAGCTCGTGGACAGCTAGCTCCTATAATTCACCCCTCCACTTT. Its translation is CASSSWTASSYNSPLHF. Full variable domain (missing parts from reference TRBV5-4 and TRBJ1-6): ETGVTQSPTHLIKTRGQQVTLRCSSQSGHNTVSWYQQALGQGPQFIFQYYREEENGRGNFPPRFSGLQFPNYSSELNVNALELDDSALYLCASSSWTASSYNSPLHFGNGTRLTVT.

The CDR3 coding sequence is TGTGCCAGCACCCTGACTAGCGGGGGAGAGACCCAGTACTTC. Amino acids: CASTLTSGGETQYF. This rearrangement joins TRBV12-3 or TRBV12-4 to TRBJ2-5, with 12 bases that match TRBD2. This CDR3 contains 14 residues. V lost 7 bases, J lost 4 bases, and 4 bases stayed unmatched.

The chain links TRBV30 to TRBJ1-3; D is possibly TRBD1 (6 bases). V lost 2 bases to trimming and J lost 8 bases, with 13 bases between them. Germline V CDR1 and CDR2: GTSNPN, SVGIG (reference sequence). CDR3 length equals 13 residues. The DNA of the CDR3 is TGTGCCTGGAGTAAGGAACAGGGCGACACCATATATTTT. Amino acids: CAWSKEQGDTIYF.

V is TRBV24-1 and J is TRBJ2-2, with D perhaps given as TRBD1 or TRBD2 (5 bases each). The CDR3 sequence is 13 residues long. Germline loops: CDR1 KGHDR, CDR2 SFDVKD. V was pared by 9 bases and J by 5 bases, with 12 bases between. As DNA, the CDR3 is TGTGCCACCGCAGGGACGGAGACCGGGGAGCTGTTTTTT. It yields the protein CATAGTETGELFF.

This clonotype was seen ten or more times. This chain connects TRBV19 to TRBJ1-1; no firm D call. Germline CDR1 reads LNHDA; CDR2 reads SQIVND (reference sequence). This CDR3 comprises 14 residues. V was clipped by 7 bases and J by 0 bases, with 12 bases between them. The CDR3 is CASTIGPVNTEAFF. The DNA for the CDR3 is TGTGCCAGTACCATTGGTCCAGTGAACACTGAAGCTTTCTTT. Variable domain in full (rest from reference TRBV19 and TRBJ1-1): DGGITQSPKYLFRKEGQNVTLSCEQNLNHDAMYWYRQDPGQGLRLIYYSQIVNDFQKGDIAEGYSVSREKKESFPLTVTSAQKNPTAFYLCASTIGPVNTEAFFGQGTRLTVV.

This clonotype has at least ten counts. The chain carries TRBV19 and TRBJ2-7, with 8 bases aligning to TRBD1. The CDR3 consists of 14 residues. V shed 5 bases and J 2 bases; nucleotides not matched to a gene: 5. The V gene's germline CDR1 is LNHDA and CDR2 SQIVND (reference sequence). The CDR3 nucleotides read TGTGCCAGTAGTTGGGGGACAGGCACCTACGAGCAGTACTTC. As protein: CASSWGTGTYEQYF.

A few counts support this clonotype. V is TRBV18 and J is TRBJ2-7; perhaps D is TRBD1 or TRBD2 (5 bases each). The CDR3 is 13 residues long. Germline V gene data show CDR1 as KGHSH and CDR2 as LQKENI. V shed 3 bases and J shed 3 bases, with 9 bases lying between them. In DNA form, the CDR3 reads TGTGCCAGCTCACCCAGGGACGGCTACGAGCAGTACTTC. It translates to CASSPRDGYEQYF.

This clonotype came up a few times. The chain carries TRBV6-1 and TRBJ1-5; D perhaps matches TRBD1 (5 bases). V was clipped by 2 bases and J by 3 bases, with 8 bases between them. The CDR3 is 14 amino acids. CDR1 and CDR2 from the germline V gene are MNHNS and SASEGT. As DNA, the CDR3 is TGTGCCAGCAGTGAATCAGGGTACAATCAGCCCCAGCATTTT. Its translation is CASSESGYNQPQHF.

This clonotype was observed once. This chain uses TRBV30 with TRBJ1-6, with D perhaps matching TRBD1 (6 bases). The CDR3 covers 13 residues. From germline, CDR1 is GTSNPN and CDR2 SVGIG (reference sequence). Trimming removed 3 bases at V and 10 bases at J, with 13 bases between. The CDR3: CAWSPDSTSPLHF. In DNA form, the CDR3 reads TGTGCCTGGAGCCCGGACAGCACCTCACCCCTCCACTTT. Variable domain in full (rest from reference TRBV30 and TRBJ1-6): SQTIHQWPATLVQPVGSPLSLECTVEGTSNPNLYWYRQAAGRGLQLLFYSVGIGQISSEVPQNLSASRPQDRQFILSSKKLLLSDSGFYLCAWSPDSTSPLHFGNGTRLTVT.

The sample holds a few counts of this clonotype. The V and J genes are TRBV18 and TRBJ1-1; perhaps TRBD1 as D (5 bases). Germline lookup yields CDR1 KGHSH and CDR2 LQKENI. The CDR3 loop spans 14 amino acids. Trimming took 5 bases from V and 10 from J, leaving 20 bases between them. CDR3 bases: TGTGCCAGCTCAGCTGAAGCCCCAGGGCGAATAGCTTTCTTT. Translation: CASSAEAPGRIAFF. The whole variable domain, filled in from reference TRBV18 and TRBJ1-1, reads NAGVMQNPRHLVRRRGQEARLRCSPMKGHSHVYWYRQLPEEGLKFMVYLQKENIIDESGMPKERFSAEFPKEGPSILRIQQVVRGDSAAYFCASSAEAPGRIAFFGQGTRLTVV.

This clonotype was observed a few times. V is TRBV6-5 and J is TRBJ2-1; D is perhaps TRBD2 (5 bases). Deletions cut 2 bases from V and 3 bases from J, with 11 bases between. The CDR3 is 15 residues long. Germline-derived CDR1 and CDR2 are MNHEY and SVGAGI. CDR3 region: CASSYEGGGYNEQFF. The DNA of the CDR3 is TGTGCCAGCAGTTACGAAGGAGGCGGCTACAATGAGCAGTTCTTC.

The chain is built from TRBV18 and TRBJ1-5; maybe TRBD1 (5 bases). Between the trimmed V and J ends, which lost 3 bases and 0 bases, there was a span of 15 bases. CDR1 and CDR2 (germline): KGHSH, LQKENI. The CDR3 is 17 residues long. The CDR3 loop is CASSPSGTDYSNQPQHF. The CDR3 DNA sequence: TGTGCCAGCTCACCGTCCGGGACGGACTATAGCAATCAGCCCCAGCATTTT.

In the case of this clonotype: With a much larger clone just one base away, this may be a read error. The chain couples TRBV10-3 to TRBJ1-6; TRBD1 is a possible D gene (5 bases). V was trimmed by 5 bases and J by 5 bases, leaving 13 bases between them. This CDR3 is 15 amino acids long. The germline gives CDR1 ENHRY, CDR2 SYGVKD. Here the CDR3 DNA reads TGTGCCATCAGTTACATCCCGGGGGATAATTCACCCCTCCACTTT. It encodes CAISYIPGDNSPLHF.

The V call is TRBV29-1, the J call TRBJ2-1; maybe TRBD1 (5 bases). CDR3 length equals 12 residues. From germline, CDR1 is SQVTM and CDR2 ANQGSEA. V was cut by 4 bases and J by 8 bases, with 12 bases left in between. The CDR3 DNA sequence: TGCAGCGTTGTCCCCCAGGGCGATGAGCAGTTCTTC. Translated: CSVVPQGDEQFF.

This clonotype has just a few counts. This sequence joins TRBV24-1 and TRBJ2-3; 7 bases map to TRBD1. Germline V gives CDR1 KGHDR, CDR2 SFDVKD. J was trimmed by 3 bases and V by 4 bases; bases with no gene match: 6. The CDR3 length is 15 residues. The CDR3 DNA is TGTGCCACCAGTGACGACAGGGCTGGGACAGATACGCAGTATTTT. It specifies CATSDDRAGTDTQYF.

The chain uses TRBV7-2 and TRBJ2-5; the D is unclear. This CDR3 comprises 15 residues. Germline assignment: CDR1 SGHTA and CDR2 FQGNSA. Trimming took 0 bases from V and 2 from J, leaving 10 bases between them. CDR3 in DNA: TGTGCCAGCAGCTTAGCAGGTACTCCTCAAGAGACCCAGTACTTC. Protein: CASSLAGTPQETQYF.

The CDR3 reads CASSGGVGNTIYF. The CDR3 DNA reads TGTGCCAGCAGCGGGGGGGTTGGAAACACCATATATTTT. The V and J genes are TRBV5-4 and TRBJ1-3; a weak D match, TRBD1 (5 bases). Trimming removed 4 bases at V and 3 bases at J, with 8 bases between. Per the germline V gene, CDR1 is SGHNT and CDR2 is YYREEE (reference sequence). This CDR3 spans 13 amino acids.